This T cell receptor (beta chain) originates from a study of shared clonotypes between healthy human individuals. Study outcomes and limitations: Richness estimates generally favored naive over memory subsets. Tissues were not sampled, only blood, and their repertoires likely differ.

The CDR3 consists of 19 residues. The V gene lost 2 bases and the J gene lost 1 base, with 20 bases spanning the gap. From germline, CDR1 is SGHAT and CDR2 FQNNGV. Profiled with immunoSEQ multiplex PCR; TCRdb holds only in-frame clones, not every one. This sample carries around 990,000 clones, 70% to 80% of them seen once, and the ten largest clones take over 0.8%. CD4+ cells underwent separation, giving CD45RA+ naive and CD45RA-negative memory subsets. On this clone itself: Its antigen is unidentified.

The sequenced sample was memory CD4+ T cells from PBMCs. As for subset: CD45RA-negative fraction. The genes are TRBV11-2 and TRBJ2-2, with D hard to call. The source of this sequence is a man between 18 and 29 years old in good health. Some clones in this sample may be carry-over from other donors' samples. Here the CDR3 reads CASSLLRKGQAGNTGELFF. The CDR3 nucleotides read TGTGCCAGCAGCTTACTGAGGAAAGGCCAGGCCGGGAACACCGGGGAGCTGTTTTTT. Supplemented by reference TRBV11-2 and TRBJ2-2, the full variable domain reads EAGVAQSPRYKIIEKRQSVAFWCNPISGHATLYWYQQILGQGPKLLIQFQNNGVVDDSQLPKDRFSAERLKGVDSTLKIQPAKLEDSAVYLCASSLLRKGQAGNTGELFFGEGSRLTVL.